This note documents a single T cell receptor beta chain sequence. Its antigen is not identified. This entry belongs to a study of cytomegalovirus exposure and HLA in healthy donors. About the research overall: Some 85 million unique TCRs, all from HLA-typed donors, were included in an early release of the data.

Nominal health characterized the donors when sampled, though unrecorded immune exposures were likely. General study points: The study recorded 150 to 200 TCR beta chains that were cytomegalovirus-associated. Serostatus for CMV was the only available immune exposure information.

Germline CDR1 is LGHNA and CDR2 is YNFKEQ. The J segment lost 2 bases and the V segment lost 1 base, leaving 7 bases of the junction unmatched. The CDR3 has 17 residues. It was with 60 Vbeta and 13 Jbeta primers that the PCR ran. Repertoires were generated with immunoSEQ multiplex PCR, while TCRdb's copy carries only in-frame clones and drops some. The repertoire includes around 100,000 clones, over 65% of them detected once, and around 5% sits in the top ten. The sample comprised PBMCs. The receptor comes from a female donor in good health and CMV-seropositive. The rearrangement joins TRBV4-2 to TRBJ2-3; 9 nucleotides match TRBD2. Here the CDR3 DNA reads TGTGCCAGCAGCCAAGGAGGCCTAGCGGGGATCACAGATACGCAGTATTTT. Translating gives CASSQGGLAGITDTQYF.